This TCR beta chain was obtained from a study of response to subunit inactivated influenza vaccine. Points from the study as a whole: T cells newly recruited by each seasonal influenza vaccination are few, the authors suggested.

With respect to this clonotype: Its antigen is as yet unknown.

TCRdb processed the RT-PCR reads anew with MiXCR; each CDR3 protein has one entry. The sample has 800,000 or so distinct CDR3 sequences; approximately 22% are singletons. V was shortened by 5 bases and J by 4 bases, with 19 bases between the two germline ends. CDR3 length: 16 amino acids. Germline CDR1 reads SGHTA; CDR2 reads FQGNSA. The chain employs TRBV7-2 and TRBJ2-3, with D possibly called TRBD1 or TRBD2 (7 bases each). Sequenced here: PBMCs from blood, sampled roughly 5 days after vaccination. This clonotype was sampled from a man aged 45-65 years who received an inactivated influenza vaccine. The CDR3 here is CASSLRAGGGSDTQYF. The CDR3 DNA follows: TGTGCCAGCAGCCTCCGAGCAGGGGGGGGGTCAGATACGCAGTATTTT.